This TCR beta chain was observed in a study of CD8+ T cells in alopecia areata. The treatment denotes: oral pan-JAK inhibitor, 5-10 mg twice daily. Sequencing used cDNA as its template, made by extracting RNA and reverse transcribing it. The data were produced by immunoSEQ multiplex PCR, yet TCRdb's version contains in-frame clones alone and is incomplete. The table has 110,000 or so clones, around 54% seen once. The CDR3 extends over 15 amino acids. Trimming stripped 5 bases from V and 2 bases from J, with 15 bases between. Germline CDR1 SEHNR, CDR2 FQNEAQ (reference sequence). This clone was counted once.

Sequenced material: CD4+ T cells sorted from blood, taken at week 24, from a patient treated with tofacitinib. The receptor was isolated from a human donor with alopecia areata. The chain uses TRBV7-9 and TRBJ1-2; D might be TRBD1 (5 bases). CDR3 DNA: TGTGCCAGCAGCCCCTTCCGGGACGGGAACTATGGCTACACCTTC. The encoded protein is CASSPFRDGNYGYTF.